The present T cell receptor (beta chain) was sequenced within a study of blood T cells in healthy people across ages. Study information: Template switching caught about one barcoded beta molecule for each two T cells. Overall study results and limits: While age rose, TCR beta diversity per million T cells dropped in a roughly linear way.

With a J-beta primer mix and a sample-barcoded 5' primer, a second PCR ran about 7 to 11 cycles. Paired-end reads containing CDR3 totaled no fewer than 2.5 million for each sample. Via MiXCR, TCRdb re-called the 5' RACE reads, giving one row per CDR3 protein. In the table there are 1.5 million to 2 million distinct CDR3 sequences, 30% to 35% of which are singletons. Roughly 9.8 milliliters of peripheral blood were drawn from each donor. Remarks on this clonotype: Antigen specificity is unknown.

Trimming removed 4 bases at V and 4 bases at J, with 18 bases between. Germline V gene sequence: CDR1 SGDLS, CDR2 YYNGEE. The CDR3 covers 16 residues. The origin of this receptor is a woman aged 25 to 39 in good health. The genes are TRBV9 and TRBJ2-1; D may be TRBD2 (7 bases). Sequenced material: blood. CDR3 in DNA: TGTGCCAGCAGCCCTTCTCGGCGGGGGCCTTACAATGAGCAGTTCTTC. Its translation: CASSPSRRGPYNEQFF. Full variable domain (missing parts from reference TRBV9 and TRBJ2-1): DSGVTQTPKHLITATGQRVTLRCSPRSGDLSVYWYQQSLDQGLQFLIQYYNGEERAKGNILERFSAQQFPDLHSELNLSSLELGDSALYFCASSPSRRGPYNEQFFGPGTRLTVL.